One T cell receptor beta chain is described in this entry. The sample is drawn from a study of blood T cell repertoires in COVID-19. About the study: The study drew acute and convalescent COVID-19 samples from the United States, Italy and Spain. Sources were T cells, B-cell-depleted T cells, or PBMCs; the material itself was cDNA or gDNA.

The CDR3 covers 16 residues. Germline assignment: CDR1 MNHNS and CDR2 SASEGT. Trimming cost V 1 base and J 0 bases, with 10 bases left between them. Authors' processing steps: Using reference gene primer amplification, nucleated cell counts were estimated. The data were produced by immunoSEQ multiplex PCR, yet TCRdb's version contains in-frame clones alone and is incomplete. D and trimming come from the DNA, and the V and J calls and clone size come from that table. The repertoire holds tens of thousands of clones, with roughly 84% as singletons. The sequenced material came from peripheral blood. This TCR came from a woman aged 55-69 years with acute or convalescent COVID-19. The rearrangement links TRBV6-1 to TRBJ1-3; D remains unclear. CDR3 DNA: TGTGCCAGCAGTGAAGGGGCGCTCTACTCTGGAAACACCATATATTTT. It is translated as CASSEGALYSGNTIYF.